This is a list of T cell receptor beta chains from one sample in a study of identical twins. TCRdb passed the 5' RACE reads through MiXCR, listing each CDR3 protein once. Of about 240,000 distinct CDR3 sequences in the sample, over 9.5% were seen once. The sequencing input was memory T cells sorted from blood. The receptors were sampled from a man aged 50 to 59 in good health. Both conserved end residues are part of each CDR3. A D gene is named only where the DNA matches it firmly. Rows may omit the clone size; those that give it use once, few, many or a size class.

TRBJ1-5,many,TRBD1,TRBV5-1,CASSLGDRNQPQHF,TGCGCCAGCAGCTTGGGGGACAGAAATCAGCCCCAGCATTTT
TRBJ2-2,few,TRBD2,TRBV24-1,CATSDSFRPGLAGDPGELFF,TGTGCCACCAGTGATTCCTTTCGCCCGGGACTAGCGGGAGATCCCGGGGAGCTGTTTTTT
TRBJ2-1,NA,NA,TRBV6-1,CASSPERLSSYNEQFF,TGTGCCAGCAGTCCGGAGCGGCTGAGCTCCTACAATGAGCAGTTCTTC
TRBJ1-5,NA,TRBD1,TRBV12-3/TRBV12-4,CASSPDRGSNQPQHF,TGTGCCAGCAGTCCTGACAGGGGGAGCAATCAGCCCCAGCATTTT
TRBJ1-1,few,NA,TRBV12-3/TRBV12-4,CASSSGQANTEAFF,TGTGCCAGCAGTTCTGGGCAGGCGAACACTGAAGCTTTCTTT
TRBJ2-1,NA,NA,TRBV7-2,CASRNRGGGEQFF,TGTGCCAGCAGGAACAGGGGAGGCGGTGAGCAGTTCTTC
TRBJ1-2,few,TRBD1,TRBV5-5,CASSLLPSPGQNYGYTF,TGTGCCAGCAGCTTGTTACCATCTCCGGGACAGAACTATGGCTACACCTTC
TRBJ1-5,many,NA,TRBV6-2/TRBV6-3,CASSYGGGGQPQHF,TGTGCCAGCAGTTACGGTGGGGGAGGTCAGCCCCAGCATTTT
TRBJ1-2,many,TRBD1,TRBV3-1,CASSQESRQGGYGYTF,TGTGCCAGCAGCCAAGAGAGTCGGCAGGGGGGTTATGGCTACACCTTC
TRBJ2-1,NA,TRBD2,TRBV5-5,CASSPRGGGRPRGEQFF,TGTGCCAGCAGCCCTCGGGGGGGGGGACGGCCCAGAGGGGAGCAGTTCTTC